These T cell receptor beta chains were read from a single sample in a study of vaccination effects on CD4 cells after COVID-19. Using immunoSEQ multiplex PCR, the repertoire was profiled, and TCRdb retains in-frame clones only, with some absent. The data show around 81,000 clones, 60% to 85% seen once. For these receptors, no antigen is known. Source: CD4+ T cells from PBMCs cultured with HCoV-OC43 spike peptides, taken after COVID-19 vaccination. The receptors come from a human donor who received a COVID-19 vaccine. CDR3s include the opening cysteine and the closing phenylalanine or tryptophan. D genes are given only for firm matches. Some rows mark clone size as missing; the rest say once, few, many or name a class of expanded clone.

cdr3_aa: CSVERLGLGETQYF; cdr3_nt: TGCAGCGTTGAACGCTTAGGGCTGGGGGAGACCCAGTACTTC; d_call: -; cdr3_length: 14; clone_size: -; v_call: TRBV29-1; j_call: TRBJ2-5
cdr3_aa: CASSQNTGGRGYTF; cdr3_nt: TGTGCCAGCAGCCAGAATACAGGGGGACGCGGCTACACCTTC; d_call: TRBD1; cdr3_length: 14; clone_size: -; v_call: TRBV3-1/TRBV3-2; j_call: TRBJ1-2
cdr3_aa: CASSYRQGTGELFF; cdr3_nt: TGTGCCAGCAGTTACCGGCAGGGTACCGGGGAGCTGTTTTTT; d_call: -; cdr3_length: 14; clone_size: few; v_call: TRBV6-2/TRBV6-3; j_call: TRBJ2-2
cdr3_aa: CATSDIAGGRYNEQFF; cdr3_nt: TGTGCCACCAGTGATATAGCGGGGGGCCGCTACAATGAGCAGTTCTTC; d_call: TRBD2; cdr3_length: 16; clone_size: -; v_call: TRBV24-1; j_call: TRBJ2-1
cdr3_aa: CASSPSSHSNQPQHF; cdr3_nt: TGTGCCAGCAGCCCTAGTTCGCATAGCAATCAGCCCCAGCATTTT; d_call: -; cdr3_length: 15; clone_size: -; v_call: TRBV28; j_call: TRBJ1-5
cdr3_aa: CASSLAGRTETQYF; cdr3_nt: TGTGCCAGCAGCTTAGCGGGGAGGACCGAGACCCAGTACTTC; d_call: -; cdr3_length: 14; clone_size: -; v_call: TRBV11-1; j_call: TRBJ2-5
cdr3_aa: CASSKTGHDLWQLNQPQHF; cdr3_nt: TGTGCCAGCAGCAAAACCGGTCATGACCTGTGGCAGCTAAATCAGCCCCAGCATTTT; d_call: -; cdr3_length: 19; clone_size: once; v_call: TRBV27; j_call: TRBJ1-5
cdr3_aa: CSVTTGTGNEKLFF; cdr3_nt: TGCAGCGTTACTACCGGGACAGGGAATGAAAAACTGTTTTTT; d_call: TRBD1; cdr3_length: 14; clone_size: -; v_call: TRBV29-1; j_call: TRBJ1-4
cdr3_aa: CASSLRGGNEQFF; cdr3_nt: TGTGCCAGCAGCTTACGAGGGGGCAATGAGCAGTTCTTC; d_call: -; cdr3_length: 13; clone_size: -; v_call: TRBV7-3; j_call: TRBJ2-1
cdr3_aa: CASSEEIRGFYGYTF; cdr3_nt: TGTGCCAGCAGCGAAGAAATCAGGGGCTTCTATGGCTACACCTTC; d_call: -; cdr3_length: 15; clone_size: -; v_call: TRBV9; j_call: TRBJ1-2
cdr3_aa: CASSLGGLWPSVGF; cdr3_nt: TGTGCCAGCAGCTTAGGGGGACTTTGGCCCTCTGTGGGCTTT; d_call: -; cdr3_length: 14; clone_size: -; v_call: TRBV13; j_call: TRBJ1-1
cdr3_aa: CASSSLAGGRTDTQYF; cdr3_nt: TGTGCCAGCAGCTCATTAGCGGGGGGGCGGACAGATACGCAGTATTTT; d_call: TRBD2; cdr3_length: 16; clone_size: -; v_call: TRBV5-4; j_call: TRBJ2-3
cdr3_aa: CASSHSSAGQTQYF; cdr3_nt: TGTGCCAGCAGCCACAGTTCTGCTGGTCAGACCCAGTACTTC; d_call: -; cdr3_length: 14; clone_size: -; v_call: TRBV3-1/TRBV3-2; j_call: TRBJ2-5
cdr3_aa: CASSEDGLSGNTIYF; cdr3_nt: TGTGCCAGCAGTGAAGACGGCCTCTCTGGAAACACCATATATTTT; d_call: -; cdr3_length: 15; clone_size: -; v_call: TRBV6-1; j_call: TRBJ1-3
cdr3_aa: CASSYLFAASGGNRENEQFF; cdr3_nt: TGTGCCAGCAGTTATTTATTCGCGGCTAGCGGGGGTAATAGAGAAAATGAGCAGTTCTTC; d_call: TRBD2; cdr3_length: 20; clone_size: -; v_call: TRBV6-2/TRBV6-3; j_call: TRBJ2-1
cdr3_aa: CASSLGQGTGELFF; cdr3_nt: TGTGCCAGCAGCTTAGGACAGGGAACCGGGGAGCTGTTTTTT; d_call: TRBD1; cdr3_length: 14; clone_size: -; v_call: TRBV7-7; j_call: TRBJ2-2